Shown below are 27 T cell receptor beta chains from a single sample sequenced in a study of OX40 agonist ivuxolimab in advanced cancers. TCRdb's table, derived via immunoSEQ multiplex PCR, lists solely in-frame clones and lacks some. The data show some 14,000 clones, 70% to 80% seen once. This material consisted of CD4+ or CD8+ T cells sorted from blood, taken in a trial of the OX40 agonist ivuxolimab. The receptor source for this set is an adult with an advanced solid tumor such as melanoma, head and neck, liver or kidney cancer.

V usage is TRBV4-1 and J usage is TRBJ1-6; TRBD1 is a possible D gene (6 bases). Germline V gives CDR1 MGHRA, CDR2 YSYEKL. This CDR3 spans 16 amino acids. The ends were cut back, 4 bases at V and 12 bases at J, with 22 bases in the middle. CDR3 DNA sequence: TGCGCCAGCAGCCCACCCAGGACAGTGAATCTGCTACCCCTCCACTTT. It encodes CASSPPRTVNLLPLHF.

This chain uses TRBV7-2 with TRBJ2-7, with 7 bases matching TRBD1. V gave up 9 bases and J gave up 0 bases; unmatched junction bases: 11. The CDR3 runs 15 residues. Per the germline V gene, CDR1 is SGHTA and CDR2 is FQGNSA. In DNA form, the CDR3 reads TGTGCCAGTAGTAAAGACAGGGTATTCTCCTACGAGCAGTACTTC. It is translated as CASSKDRVFSYEQYF.

This sequence joins TRBV5-1 and TRBJ1-1, with unresolved D. Germline V gives CDR1 SGHRS, CDR2 YFSETQ. The CDR3 consists of 14 residues. V dropped 0 bases and J dropped 3 bases, with 9 bases sitting between them. The CDR3 DNA is TGCGCCAGCAGCTTGGGCGGGGAGTACACTGAAGCTTTCTTT. Translated: CASSLGGEYTEAFF.

The J gene is TRBJ1-1, the V gene TRBV13; tentative D call: TRBD1 (5 bases). The CDR3 sequence is 14 residues long. Germline V gives CDR1 PRHDT, CDR2 FYEKMQ (reference sequence). V was clipped by 5 bases and J by 7 bases, with 17 bases between them. In DNA form, the CDR3 reads TGTGCCAGCAGCGTACTTACGGGACGGGGTGAAGCTTTCTTT. Translated, it gives CASSVLTGRGEAFF. Together with reference TRBV13 and TRBJ1-1, the CDR3 gives the full variable domain: AAGVIQSPRHLIKEKRETATLKCYPIPRHDTVYWYQQGPGQDPQFLISFYEKMQSDKGSIPDRFSAQQFSDYHSELNMSSLELGDSALYFCASSVLTGRGEAFFGQGTRLTVV.

This clone was counted once. The CDR3 sequence: CASSEYIGRQGIEGEQYF. The CDR3, as DNA: TGTGCCAGCAGTGAATATATAGGGCGACAGGGGATTGAGGGCGAGCAGTACTTC. J is TRBJ2-7 and V is TRBV25-1, with TRBD1 identical over 8 bases. The CDR3 is 18 amino acids. V lost 0 bases and J lost 6; bases outside the gene matches: 16. Per the germline V gene, CDR1 is MGHDK and CDR2 is SYGVNS.

By sample share, this clone is medium-sized. The chain uses TRBV7-9 and TRBJ1-4; no reliable D call. Trimming cost V 1 base and J 4 bases, with 13 bases left between them. CDR1 and CDR2 (germline): SEHNR, FQNEAQ (reference sequence). The CDR3 consists of 16 residues. In DNA, the CDR3 is TGTGCCAGCAGCTTAGAATCAGGCCTCGGTAATGAAAAACTGTTTTTT. This sequence encodes CASSLESGLGNEKLFF. Together with reference TRBV7-9 and TRBJ1-4, the CDR3 gives the full variable domain: DTGVSQNPRHKITKRGQNVTFRCDPISEHNRLYWYRQTLGQGPEFLTYFQNEAQLEKSRLLSDRFSAERPKGSFSTLEIQRTEQGDSAMYLCASSLESGLGNEKLFFGSGTQLSVL.

This sequence joins TRBV7-9 and TRBJ2-2; tentative D call: TRBD1 (5 bases). Per germline, CDR1 SEHNR and CDR2 FQNEAQ (reference sequence). CDR3 length: 15 amino acids. Trimming cost V 9 bases and J 5 bases, with 19 bases left between them. The chain's CDR3 is CASSLTGLGTGELFF. CDR3 DNA sequence: TGTGCCAGTAGCCTAACAGGTCTTGGTACCGGGGAGCTGTTTTTT. The whole variable domain, filled in from reference TRBV7-9 and TRBJ2-2, reads DTGVSQNPRHKITKRGQNVTFRCDPISEHNRLYWYRQTLGQGPEFLTYFQNEAQLEKSRLLSDRFSAERPKGSFSTLEIQRTEQGDSAMYLCASSLTGLGTGELFFGEGSRLTVL.

This clone was seen once. The V call is TRBV27, the J call TRBJ2-3; D is possibly TRBD1 (5 bases). CDR3 length: 13 residues. The V gene's germline CDR1 is MNHEY and CDR2 SMNVEV (reference sequence). Trimming left V 5 bases short and J 1 base short, with 7 bases between. The CDR3 loop is CASSRRGTDTQYF. CDR3 nucleotides: TGTGCCAGCAGTCGCAGGGGCACAGATACGCAGTATTTT.

V usage is TRBV14 and J usage is TRBJ1-4, with D unclear. The germline V and J ends were trimmed by 4 bases and 0 bases, with 9 bases remaining between them. The germline V gene encodes CDR1 SGHDN and CDR2 FVKESK. The CDR3 is made up of 15 amino acids. CDR3 in DNA: TGTGCCAGCAGCCCCCTCCGCTCAACTAATGAAAAACTGTTTTTT. Protein: CASSPLRSTNEKLFF.

This clone has a handful of counts. Different DNA sequences within this sample yield the same CDR3. The rearrangement links TRBV5-1 to TRBJ1-2, with no clear D. The V end was cut by 7 bases, the J end by 4 bases, with 17 bases between. Germline CDR1 and CDR2: SGHRS and YFSETQ. This CDR3 is built from 14 residues. CDR3 loop: CASSLADGTYGYTF. CDR3 nucleotide sequence: TGCGCCAGCTCATTGGCGGACGGCACCTATGGCTACACCTTC.

This clone was seen more than once but under ten times. The V call is TRBV9, the J call TRBJ2-1; 8 bases line up with TRBD2. Trimming removed 3 bases from V and 6 bases from J; junction bases left unmatched: 2. The germline V gene encodes CDR1 SGDLS and CDR2 YYNGEE. The CDR3 covers 13 residues. CDR3: CASSATSGNEQFF. Written as DNA, the CDR3 is TGTGCCAGCAGCGCAACTAGCGGCAATGAGCAGTTCTTC.

The rearrangement joins TRBV4-1 to TRBJ2-1; D is possibly TRBD2 (5 bases). This CDR3 is built from 16 residues. Germline assignment: CDR1 MGHRA and CDR2 YSYEKL. V lost 0 bases to trimming and J lost 10 bases, with 19 bases between them. DNA for the CDR3: TGCGCCAGCAGCCAAGAGAGAACCCTAGCCGGAAAAGAGCAGTTCTTC. Amino acid sequence: CASSQERTLAGKEQFF.

The chain couples TRBV9 to TRBJ1-1, with 9 bases identical to TRBD1. Trimming took 4 bases from V and 6 from J; bases not matched to a gene: 7. Germline loops: CDR1 SGDLS, CDR2 YYNGEE. The CDR3 is 14 amino acids. This CDR3 is CASSPGDRASEAFF. For the CDR3, the DNA is TGTGCCAGCAGCCCGGGGGACAGGGCCTCTGAAGCTTTCTTT.

The CDR3 bases are TGCGCCAGCAGCCAAGATCTCGCGGGGGGCCTGCTTTCAGATACGCAGTATTTT. Amino acids: CASSQDLAGGLLSDTQYF. J is TRBJ2-3 and V is TRBV23-1, with 8 bases lining up with TRBD2. TRBV23-1 is classed as an ORF, of uncertain function. Trimming took 6 bases from V and 4 from J; bases not matched to a gene: 18. This CDR3 comprises 18 residues.

The rearrangement uses TRBV19 and TRBJ1-1, with 7 bases aligning to TRBD1. Germline V lookup: CDR1 LNHDA, CDR2 SQIVND (reference sequence). With 4 bases clipped from V and 11 bases from J, the junction kept 13 bases outside the gene matches. This CDR3 has 14 amino acids. CDR3 residues: CASSTTGLWPDAFF. CDR3 nucleotide sequence: TGTGCCAGTAGTACGACAGGGCTCTGGCCCGATGCTTTCTTT.

The CDR3, as DNA: TGTGCCAGCAGCTTGATCGGGACCGACAATGAGCAGTTCTTC. This encodes CASSLIGTDNEQFF. The chain employs TRBV11-3 and TRBJ2-1; perhaps D is TRBD1 or TRBD2 (5 bases each). The CDR3 has 14 amino acids. Germline assignment: CDR1 SGHNT and CDR2 YENEEA. Trimming took off 3 bases at V and 5 bases at J, with 11 bases between the two ends.

The chain carries TRBV10-3 and TRBJ1-1; 8 bases map to TRBD1. CDR3 length equals 16 residues. Germline V CDR1 and CDR2: ENHRY, SYGVKD. The trim removed 3 bases at V and 0 bases at J, leaving 6 bases unmatched. The CDR3 here is CAISEGQGLLNTEAFF. Written as DNA, the CDR3 is TGTGCCATCAGTGAAGGACAGGGCCTACTGAACACTGAAGCTTTCTTT.

Here the CDR3 reads CASSLTTDEQYF. CDR3 sequence (DNA): TGTGCCAGCAGCTTGACTACCGACGAGCAGTACTTC. The chain has TRBV7-9 and TRBJ2-7, with D possibly TRBD2 on 5 matching bases. The germline CDR1 and CDR2 sequences are SEHNR and FQNEAQ (reference sequence). The CDR3 is made up of 12 amino acids. V lost 3 bases and J 5 bases, leaving 8 bases between the germline ends. The full variable domain, its missing parts supplied by reference TRBV7-9 and TRBJ2-7, is DTGVSQNPRHKITKRGQNVTFRCDPISEHNRLYWYRQTLGQGPEFLTYFQNEAQLEKSRLLSDRFSAERPKGSFSTLEIQRTEQGDSAMYLCASSLTTDEQYFGPGTRLTVT.

The genes are TRBV6-1 and TRBJ2-5, with D perhaps being TRBD1 or TRBD2 (6 bases each). Germline loops: CDR1 MNHNS, CDR2 SASEGT. Trimming took off 7 bases at V and 2 bases at J, with 11 bases between the two ends. The CDR3 is made up of 13 amino acids. The DNA of the CDR3 is TGTGCCAGCAAGTTAGGGGGGCAAGAGACCCAGTACTTC. Amino acid sequence: CASKLGGQETQYF.

Comments on this clone: The junction departs from the called germline gene at one end, perhaps through a read error. This chain's CDR3 is CAGRRDPHYEQYF. The CDR3 nucleotides are TGTGCCGGCAGGCGGGACCCCCACTACGAGCAGTACTTC. V is TRBV28 and J is TRBJ2-7; D possibly corresponds to TRBD2 (6 bases). Germline lookup yields CDR1 MDHEN and CDR2 SYDVKM. The CDR3 extends over 13 amino acids.

The V and J genes are TRBV5-1 and TRBJ2-1; 10 bases are a match to TRBD1. With V trimmed by 3 bases and J by 7 bases, 7 bases remained unmatched. The CDR3 extends over 15 amino acids. Germline lookup yields CDR1 SGHRS and CDR2 YFSETQ. CDR3 sequence: CASSYDRGRWNEQFF. The CDR3 nucleotides read TGCGCCAGCAGCTACGACAGGGGGCGGTGGAATGAGCAGTTCTTC. Using reference TRBV5-1 and TRBJ2-1 for the parts outside the CDR3, the full variable domain is KAGVTQTPRYLIKTRGQQVTLSCSPISGHRSVSWYQQTPGQGLQFLFEYFSETQRNKGNFPGRFSGRQFSNSRSEMNVSTLELGDSALYLCASSYDRGRWNEQFFGPGTRLTVL.

The chain is built from TRBV4-2 and TRBJ2-3; no reliable D call. V shed 4 bases and J shed 0 bases, with 14 bases lying between them. CDR3 size: 16 residues. The germline gives CDR1 LGHNA, CDR2 YNFKEQ. CDR3 region: CASSPRALGSTDTQYF. The CDR3, as DNA: TGTGCCAGCAGCCCTAGGGCCCTCGGGAGCACAGATACGCAGTATTTT.

The V and J genes are TRBV12-5 and TRBJ1-5; the match to TRBD1 covers 9 bases. Per the germline V gene, CDR1 is LGHNT and CDR2 is FRNRAP. The CDR3 is 15 residues long. The V gene end was trimmed by 9 bases and the J gene end by 8 bases; junction bases not matched to a gene: 14. The CDR3, as DNA: TGTGCTAGCGCTCCGGGACAGGGCTTAAGGGAGCCCCAGCATTTT. Its translation: CASAPGQGLREPQHF.

V usage is TRBV5-4 and J usage is TRBJ2-7; D may be TRBD2 (5 bases). Trimming left V 3 bases short and J 6 bases short, with 13 bases between. The length of the CDR3 is 13 residues. Germline V CDR1 and CDR2: SGHNT, YYREEE (reference sequence). The CDR3 loop reads CASSYSGSGEQYF. Here the CDR3 DNA reads TGTGCCAGCAGCTATTCTGGGAGCGGCGAGCAGTACTTC.

V is TRBV29-1 and J is TRBJ1-1; 8 bases are shared with TRBD1. Germline V gene sequence: CDR1 SQVTM, CDR2 ANQGSEA. The CDR3 covers 14 residues. V lost 4 bases, J lost 2 bases, and 6 bases stayed unmatched. The CDR3 DNA reads TGCAGCGTTGTGACAGGGGAGGCCAACACTGAAGCTTTCTTT. Its translation is CSVVTGEANTEAFF. Complete variable domain (other parts from reference TRBV29-1 and TRBJ1-1): SAVISQKPSRDICQRGTSLTIQCQVDSQVTMMFWYRQQPGQSLTLIATANQGSEATYESGFVIDKFPISRPNLTFSTLTVSNMSPEDSSIYLCSVVTGEANTEAFFGQGTRLTVV.

This sequence joins TRBV11-2 and TRBJ2-5; D is unclear. Germline-derived CDR1 and CDR2 are SGHAT and FQNNGV. Trimming took off 0 bases at V and 4 bases at J, with 0 bases between the two ends. The length of the CDR3 is 11 residues. The CDR3 DNA reads as TGTGCCAGCAGCTTAGAAGAGACCCAGTACTTC. Amino acids: CASSLEETQYF.

The chain uses TRBV29-1 and TRBJ2-2, with unresolved D. Trimming took off 5 bases at V and 3 bases at J, with 10 bases between the two ends. Per germline, CDR1 SQVTM and CDR2 ANQGSEA. This CDR3 comprises 13 residues. This CDR3 reads CSVQRVDTGELFF. DNA of the CDR3: TGCAGCGTTCAGCGCGTCGACACCGGGGAGCTGTTTTTT.